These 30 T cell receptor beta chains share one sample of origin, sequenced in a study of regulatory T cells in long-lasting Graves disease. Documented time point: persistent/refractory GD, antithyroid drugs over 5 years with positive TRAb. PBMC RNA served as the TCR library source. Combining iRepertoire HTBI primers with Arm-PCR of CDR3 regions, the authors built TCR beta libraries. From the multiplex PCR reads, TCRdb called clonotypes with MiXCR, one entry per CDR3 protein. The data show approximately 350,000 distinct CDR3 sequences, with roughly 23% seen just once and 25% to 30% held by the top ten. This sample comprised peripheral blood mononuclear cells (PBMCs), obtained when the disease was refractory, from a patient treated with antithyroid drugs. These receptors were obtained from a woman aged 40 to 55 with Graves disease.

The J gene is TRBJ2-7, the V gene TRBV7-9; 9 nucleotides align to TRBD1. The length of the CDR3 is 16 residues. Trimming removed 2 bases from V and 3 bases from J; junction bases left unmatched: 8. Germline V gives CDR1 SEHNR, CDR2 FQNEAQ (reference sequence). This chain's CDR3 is CASSLKGTGKFYEQYF. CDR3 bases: TGTGCCAGCAGCTTAAAAGGGACAGGGAAGTTCTACGAGCAGTACTTC.

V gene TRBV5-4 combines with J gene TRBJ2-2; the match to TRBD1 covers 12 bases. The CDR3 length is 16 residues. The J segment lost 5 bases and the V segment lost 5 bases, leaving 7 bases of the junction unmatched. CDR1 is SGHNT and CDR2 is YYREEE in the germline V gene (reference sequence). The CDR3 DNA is TGTGCCAGCAGAACCGGGACAGGGGGCCGTACCGGGGAGCTGTTTTTT. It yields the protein CASRTGTGGRTGELFF.

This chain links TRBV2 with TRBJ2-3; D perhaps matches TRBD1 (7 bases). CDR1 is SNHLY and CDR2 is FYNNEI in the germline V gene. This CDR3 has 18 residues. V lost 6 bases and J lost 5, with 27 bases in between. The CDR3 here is CASSLNPRGRGGGDTQYF. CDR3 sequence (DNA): TGTGCCAGCAGCTTAAACCCGAGGGGGCGGGGAGGAGGAGATACGCAGTATTTT.

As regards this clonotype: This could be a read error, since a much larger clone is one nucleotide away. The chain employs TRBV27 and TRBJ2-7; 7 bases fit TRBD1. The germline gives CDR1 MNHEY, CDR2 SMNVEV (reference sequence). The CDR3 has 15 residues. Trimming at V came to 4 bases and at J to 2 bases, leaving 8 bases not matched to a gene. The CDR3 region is CASSSKQGSPYEQYF. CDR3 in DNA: TGTGCCAGCAGTTCGAAACAGGGGAGCCCCTACGAGCAGTACTTC.

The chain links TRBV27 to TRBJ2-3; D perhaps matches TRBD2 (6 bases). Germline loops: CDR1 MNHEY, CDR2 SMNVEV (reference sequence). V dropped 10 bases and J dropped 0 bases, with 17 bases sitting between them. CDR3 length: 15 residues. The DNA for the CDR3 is TGTGCCACCCGGTGGAGCGGAGGGAGCACAGATACGCAGTATTTT. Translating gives CATRWSGGSTDTQYF.

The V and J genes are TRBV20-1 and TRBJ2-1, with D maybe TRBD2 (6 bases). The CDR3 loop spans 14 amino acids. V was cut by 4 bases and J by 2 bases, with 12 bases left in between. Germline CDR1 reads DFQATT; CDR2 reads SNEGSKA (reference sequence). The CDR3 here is CSATQRVPYNEQFF. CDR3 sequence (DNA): TGCAGTGCTACCCAGCGGGTTCCCTACAATGAGCAGTTCTTC.

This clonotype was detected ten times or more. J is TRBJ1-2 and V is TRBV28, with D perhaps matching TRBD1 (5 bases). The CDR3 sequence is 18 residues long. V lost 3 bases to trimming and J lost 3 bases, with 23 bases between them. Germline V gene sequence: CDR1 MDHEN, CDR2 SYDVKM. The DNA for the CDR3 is TGTGCCAGCAGTTTTCCCCTCCTCGGGACTGCCGGCGACTATGGCTACACCTTC. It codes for CASSFPLLGTAGDYGYTF.

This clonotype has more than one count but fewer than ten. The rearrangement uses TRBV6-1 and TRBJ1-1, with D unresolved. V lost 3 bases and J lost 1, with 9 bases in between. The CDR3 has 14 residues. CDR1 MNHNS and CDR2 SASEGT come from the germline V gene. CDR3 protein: CASSDGLGNTEAFF. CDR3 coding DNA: TGTGCCAGCAGTGACGGACTCGGGAACACTGAAGCTTTCTTT.

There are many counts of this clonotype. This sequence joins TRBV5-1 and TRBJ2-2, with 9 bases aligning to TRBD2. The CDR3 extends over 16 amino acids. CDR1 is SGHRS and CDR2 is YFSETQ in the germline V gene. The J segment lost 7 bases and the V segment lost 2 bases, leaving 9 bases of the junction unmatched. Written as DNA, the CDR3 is TGCGCCAGCAGCTTTGGTGGTAGCGGGAGTTTCGGGGAGCTGTTTTTT. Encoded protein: CASSFGGSGSFGELFF. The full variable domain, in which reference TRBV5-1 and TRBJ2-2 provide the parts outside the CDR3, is KAGVTQTPRYLIKTRGQQVTLSCSPISGHRSVSWYQQTPGQGLQFLFEYFSETQRNKGNFPGRFSGRQFSNSRSEMNVSTLELGDSALYLCASSFGGSGSFGELFFGEGSRLTVL.

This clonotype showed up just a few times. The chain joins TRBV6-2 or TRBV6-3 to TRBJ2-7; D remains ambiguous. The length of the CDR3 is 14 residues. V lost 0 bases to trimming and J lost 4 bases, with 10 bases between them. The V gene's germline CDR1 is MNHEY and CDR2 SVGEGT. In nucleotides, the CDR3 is TGTGCCAGCAGTTACTCAGGGTTCGGTTACGAGCAGTACTTC. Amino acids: CASSYSGFGYEQYF.

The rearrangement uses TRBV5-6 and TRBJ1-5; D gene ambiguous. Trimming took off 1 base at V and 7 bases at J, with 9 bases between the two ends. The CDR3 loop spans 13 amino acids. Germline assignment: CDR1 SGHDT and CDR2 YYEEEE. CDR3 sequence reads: CASSLQAGQPQHF. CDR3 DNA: TGTGCCAGCAGCTTGCAGGCTGGCCAGCCCCAGCATTTT.

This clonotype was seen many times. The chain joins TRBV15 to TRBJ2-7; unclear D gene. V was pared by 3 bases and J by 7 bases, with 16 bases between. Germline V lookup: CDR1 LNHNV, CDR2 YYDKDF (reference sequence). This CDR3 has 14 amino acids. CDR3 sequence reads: CATSSFRTEPEQYF. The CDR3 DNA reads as TGTGCCACCAGCAGTTTTCGGACGGAGCCGGAGCAGTACTTC. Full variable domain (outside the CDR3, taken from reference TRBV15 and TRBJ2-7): DAMVIQNPRYQVTQFGKPVTLSCSQTLNHNVMYWYQQKSSQAPKLLFHYYDKDFNNEADTPDNFQSRRPNTSFCFLDIRSPGLGDTAMYLCATSSFRTEPEQYFGPGTRLTVT.

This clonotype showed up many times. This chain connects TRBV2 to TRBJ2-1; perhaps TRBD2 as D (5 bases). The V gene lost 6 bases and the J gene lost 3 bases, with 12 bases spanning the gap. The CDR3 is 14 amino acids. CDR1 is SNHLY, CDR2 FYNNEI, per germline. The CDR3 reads CASSVPSLYNEQFF. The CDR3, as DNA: TGTGCCAGCAGCGTACCTAGCCTCTACAATGAGCAGTTCTTC.

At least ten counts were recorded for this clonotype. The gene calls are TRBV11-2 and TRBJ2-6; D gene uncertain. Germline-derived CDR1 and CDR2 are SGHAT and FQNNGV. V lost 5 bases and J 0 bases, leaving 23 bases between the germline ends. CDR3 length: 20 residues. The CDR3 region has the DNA TGTGCCAGCAGCCCACTTCGGGCTGCTCCGGCAGACTCTGGGGCCAACGTCCTGACTTTC. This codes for CASSPLRAAPADSGANVLTF.

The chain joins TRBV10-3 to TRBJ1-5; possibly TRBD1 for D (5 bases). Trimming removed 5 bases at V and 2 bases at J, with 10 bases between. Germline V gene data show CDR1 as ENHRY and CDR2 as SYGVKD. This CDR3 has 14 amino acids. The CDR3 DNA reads TGTGCCATCAGTTCGATGGGGGGCAATCAGCCCCAGCATTTT. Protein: CAISSMGGNQPQHF.

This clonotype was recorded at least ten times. The CDR3 nucleotides are TGTGCCAGCAGTTTGAAGGGATTCAGTCAGCCCCAGCATTTT. Its protein product is CASSLKGFSQPQHF. The rearrangement joins TRBV28 to TRBJ1-5, with no clear D. The V gene lost 3 bases and the J gene lost 6 bases, with 12 bases spanning the gap. The germline V gene has CDR1 MDHEN and CDR2 SYDVKM. CDR3 size: 14 residues.

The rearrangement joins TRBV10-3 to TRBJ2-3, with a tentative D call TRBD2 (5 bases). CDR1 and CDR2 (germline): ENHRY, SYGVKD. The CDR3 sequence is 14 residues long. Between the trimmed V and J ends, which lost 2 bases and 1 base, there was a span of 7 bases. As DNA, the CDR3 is TGTGCCATCAGTGAGGGGCGGGGCACAGATACGCAGTATTTT. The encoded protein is CAISEGRGTDTQYF.

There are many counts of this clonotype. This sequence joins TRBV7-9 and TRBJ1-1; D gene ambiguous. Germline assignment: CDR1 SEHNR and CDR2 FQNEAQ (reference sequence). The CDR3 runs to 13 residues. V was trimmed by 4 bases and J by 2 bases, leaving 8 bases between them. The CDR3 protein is CASSSDVNTEAFF. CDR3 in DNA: TGTGCCAGCAGCTCAGACGTTAACACTGAAGCTTTCTTT.

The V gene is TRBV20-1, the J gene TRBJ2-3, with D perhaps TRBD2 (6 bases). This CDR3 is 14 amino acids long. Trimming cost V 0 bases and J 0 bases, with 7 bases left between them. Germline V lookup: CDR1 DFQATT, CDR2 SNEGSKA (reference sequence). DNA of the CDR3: TGCAGTGCTAGAGAGGGGACTAGCACAGATACGCAGTATTTT. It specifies CSAREGTSTDTQYF.

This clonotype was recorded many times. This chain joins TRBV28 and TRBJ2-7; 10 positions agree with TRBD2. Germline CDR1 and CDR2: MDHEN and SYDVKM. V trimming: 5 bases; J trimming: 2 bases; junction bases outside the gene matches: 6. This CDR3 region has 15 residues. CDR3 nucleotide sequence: TGTGCCAGCAGTCCCACTAGCGGGATAACCTACGAGCAGTACTTC. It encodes CASSPTSGITYEQYF.

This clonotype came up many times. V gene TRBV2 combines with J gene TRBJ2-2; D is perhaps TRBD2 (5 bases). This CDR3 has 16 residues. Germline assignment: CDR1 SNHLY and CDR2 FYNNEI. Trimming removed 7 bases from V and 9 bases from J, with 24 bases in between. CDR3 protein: CASTLQEGVDRRELFF. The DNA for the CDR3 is TGTGCCAGCACCCTCCAAGAGGGCGTTGACCGCAGGGAGCTGTTTTTT.

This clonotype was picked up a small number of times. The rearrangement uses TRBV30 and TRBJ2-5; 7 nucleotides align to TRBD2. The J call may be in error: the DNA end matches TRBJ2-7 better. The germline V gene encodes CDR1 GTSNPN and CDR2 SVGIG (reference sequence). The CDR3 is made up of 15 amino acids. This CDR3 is CAWSGHGTNSYEQYF. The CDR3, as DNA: TGTGCCTGGAGTGGGCATGGGACTAACTCCTACGAGCAGTACTTC.

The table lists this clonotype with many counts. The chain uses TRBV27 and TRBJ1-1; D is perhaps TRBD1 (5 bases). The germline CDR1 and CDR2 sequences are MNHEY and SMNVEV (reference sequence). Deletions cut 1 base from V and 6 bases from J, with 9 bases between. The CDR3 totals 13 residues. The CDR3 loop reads CASSLWDGSEAFF. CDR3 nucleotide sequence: TGTGCCAGCAGTTTATGGGACGGATCTGAAGCTTTCTTT.

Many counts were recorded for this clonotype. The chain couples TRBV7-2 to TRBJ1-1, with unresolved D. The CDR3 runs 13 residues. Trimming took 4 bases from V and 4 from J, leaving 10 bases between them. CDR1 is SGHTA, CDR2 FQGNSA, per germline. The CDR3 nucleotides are TGTGCCAGCAGCTGGAGCCCCGCCACTGAAGCTTTCTTT. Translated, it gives CASSWSPATEAFF.

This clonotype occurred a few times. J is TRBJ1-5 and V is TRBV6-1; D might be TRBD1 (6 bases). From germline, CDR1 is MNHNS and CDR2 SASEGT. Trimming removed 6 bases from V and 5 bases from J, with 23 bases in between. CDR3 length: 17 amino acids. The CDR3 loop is CASSLGAGGQSYQPQHF. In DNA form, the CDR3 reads TGTGCCAGCAGCTTAGGAGCGGGTGGACAGTCGTATCAGCCCCAGCATTTT.

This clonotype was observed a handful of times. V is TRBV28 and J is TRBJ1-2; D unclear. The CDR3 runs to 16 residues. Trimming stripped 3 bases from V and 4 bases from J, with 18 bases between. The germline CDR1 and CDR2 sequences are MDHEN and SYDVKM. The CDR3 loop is CASSLFSESDTYGYTF. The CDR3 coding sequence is TGTGCCAGCAGTTTGTTCAGTGAAAGTGATACCTATGGCTACACCTTC.

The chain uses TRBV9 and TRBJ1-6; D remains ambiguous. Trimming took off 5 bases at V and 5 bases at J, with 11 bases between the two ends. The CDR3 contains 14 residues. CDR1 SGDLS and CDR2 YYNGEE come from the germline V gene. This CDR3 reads CASSGTANNSPLHF. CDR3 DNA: TGTGCCAGCAGTGGAACAGCGAATAATTCACCCCTCCACTTT. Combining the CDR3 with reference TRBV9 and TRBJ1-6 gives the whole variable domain DSGVTQTPKHLITATGQRVTLRCSPRSGDLSVYWYQQSLDQGLQFLIQYYNGEERAKGNILERFSAQQFPDLHSELNLSSLELGDSALYFCASSGTANNSPLHFGNGTRLTVT.

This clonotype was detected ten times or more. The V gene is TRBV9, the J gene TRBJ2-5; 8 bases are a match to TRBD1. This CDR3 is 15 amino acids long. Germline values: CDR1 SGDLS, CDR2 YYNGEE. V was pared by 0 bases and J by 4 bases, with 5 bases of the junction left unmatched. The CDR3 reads CASSVDGQGRETQYF. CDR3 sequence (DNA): TGTGCCAGCAGCGTAGACGGACAGGGACGAGAGACCCAGTACTTC.

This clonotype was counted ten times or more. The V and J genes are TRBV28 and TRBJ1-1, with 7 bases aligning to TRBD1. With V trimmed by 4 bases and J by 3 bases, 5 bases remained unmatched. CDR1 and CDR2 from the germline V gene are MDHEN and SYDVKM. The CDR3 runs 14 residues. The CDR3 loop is CASSYRGGDTEAFF. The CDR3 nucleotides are TGTGCCAGCAGTTACAGGGGTGGTGACACTGAAGCTTTCTTT.

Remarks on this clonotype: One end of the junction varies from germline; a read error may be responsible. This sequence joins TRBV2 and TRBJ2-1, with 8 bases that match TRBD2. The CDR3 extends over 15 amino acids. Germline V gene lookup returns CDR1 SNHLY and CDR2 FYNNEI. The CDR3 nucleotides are TGTGCCAGCAGTGAAGCTAGCGGGATTGGTAATGGGCAGTTCTTC. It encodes CASSEASGIGNGQFF.